Below, 15 T cell receptor beta chains from the same sample are listed, as sequenced in a study of T cell responses to AZD1222 COVID-19 vaccine. This table comes from immunoSEQ multiplex PCR, and its TCRdb copy is limited to in-frame clones, with some not included. This table has 45,000 to 55,000 clones, more than 60% appearing once. The sequenced sample was peripheral blood, obtained on day 0 of MenACWY control vaccination. All receptors derive from an adult in good health.

The CDR3 nucleotides read TGTGCCAGCAGCTTAGCCGCCTTTGAAACCGGCGAGCAGTACGTC. It is translated as CASSLAAFETGEQYV. The chain has TRBV11-2 and TRBJ2-7; no clear D. This CDR3 is built from 15 residues. V was clipped by 1 base and J by 6 bases, with 16 bases between them. CDR1 and CDR2 from the germline V gene are SGHAT and FQNNGV.

Of note for this clone: The sample carries other DNA sequences with the same CDR3. The J gene is TRBJ1-6, the V gene TRBV5-1, with 7 bases matching TRBD1. Germline V CDR1 and CDR2: SGHRS, YFSETQ. Unmatched junction bases numbered 6, after V lost 4 bases and J lost 5 bases. This CDR3 has 15 residues. In nucleotides, the CDR3 is TGCGCCAGCAGCCGCCGGACAGGAGATAATTCACCCCTCCACTTT. Translated: CASSRRTGDNSPLHF.

The chain has TRBV19 and TRBJ1-4; maybe TRBD1 (6 bases). The CDR3 covers 14 residues. Germline V CDR1 and CDR2: LNHDA, SQIVND (reference sequence). V lost 5 bases to trimming and J lost 8 bases, with 15 bases between them. The CDR3 nucleotides read TGTGCCAGTAGTCGGACCGGGACACCCGAAAAACTGTTTTTT. Translation: CASSRTGTPEKLFF.

The V gene is TRBV2, the J gene TRBJ1-4; 7 nucleotides match TRBD1. There are 15 residues in the CDR3. From germline, CDR1 is SNHLY and CDR2 FYNNEI. Trimming removed 2 bases from V and 7 bases from J; junction bases left unmatched: 7. CDR3 amino acids: CASSERRGQVEKLFF. The CDR3 coding sequence is TGTGCCAGCAGTGAAAGAAGGGGGCAGGTTGAAAAACTGTTTTTT.

As concerns this clone: This specimen includes other DNA sequences encoding the same CDR3. This chain links TRBV19 with TRBJ1-1; D is ambiguous. Germline V CDR1 and CDR2: LNHDA, SQIVND (reference sequence). CDR3 length: 12 amino acids. V was clipped by 1 base and J by 0 bases, with 0 bases between them. CDR3 nucleotide sequence: TGTGCCAGTAGTATAGTGAACACTGAAGCTTTCTTT. Translating it yields CASSIVNTEAFF.

This clone appeared a single time. The chain recombines TRBV4-1 with TRBJ2-3; the D is unclear. The germline gives CDR1 MGHRA, CDR2 YSYEKL. The V end lost 1 base, the J end lost 5 bases, and 4 bases lay between the germline ends. The CDR3 length is 12 residues. The CDR3 loop reads CASSQVEDTQYF. The CDR3 DNA is TGCGCCAGCAGCCAAGTCGAAGATACGCAGTATTTT.

The sample holds a few counts of this clone. The chain carries TRBV19 and TRBJ2-2; unclear D gene. V gave up 3 bases and J gave up 0 bases, with 8 bases separating them. The CDR3 consists of 15 residues. Germline loops: CDR1 LNHDA, CDR2 SQIVND (reference sequence). The CDR3 region is CASSIMGTNTGELFF. CDR3 sequence (DNA): TGTGCCAGTAGTATCATGGGGACGAACACCGGGGAGCTGTTTTTT. Together with reference TRBV19 and TRBJ2-2, the CDR3 gives the full variable domain: DGGITQSPKYLFRKEGQNVTLSCEQNLNHDAMYWYRQDPGQGLRLIYYSQIVNDFQKGDIAEGYSVSREKKESFPLTVTSAQKNPTAFYLCASSIMGTNTGELFFGEGSRLTVL.

The V and J genes are TRBV3-1 (or the pseudogene TRBV3-2) and TRBJ1-6; D gene uncertain. The germline gives CDR1 LGHDT, CDR2 YNNKEL (reference sequence). This CDR3 has 13 residues. With 4 bases removed from V and 13 bases from J, the gap between germline ends came to 14 bases. CDR3 bases: TGTGCCAGCAGCCGCAGAACGGGCTCCCCCCTCCACTTT. Amino acid sequence: CASSRRTGSPLHF.

The V call is TRBV7-2, the J call TRBJ1-2, with D perhaps matching TRBD1 (5 bases). CDR1 and CDR2 from the germline V gene are SGHTA and FQGNSA. This CDR3 spans 16 amino acids. The germline V and J ends were trimmed by 2 bases and 7 bases, with 20 bases remaining between them. In DNA, the CDR3 is TGTGCCAGCAGCTTAATGATTGTTGGCGGGGGAGGTGGCTACACCTTC. Translation gives CASSLMIVGGGGGYTF.

This chain uses TRBV6-5 with TRBJ1-1, with a possible D match to TRBD1 (6 bases). Trimming pared 5 bases from V and 1 base from J, leaving 8 bases between. This CDR3 region has 13 residues. The germline V gene has CDR1 MNHEY and CDR2 SVGAGI. CDR3 sequence: CASSRDKNTEAFF. CDR3 coding DNA: TGTGCCAGCAGTAGGGACAAGAACACTGAAGCTTTCTTT.

This sequence joins TRBV7-8 and TRBJ2-7, with D possibly matching TRBD1 (6 bases). This CDR3 contains 13 residues. V gave up 4 bases and J gave up 3 bases, with 10 bases separating them. Per germline, CDR1 SGHVS and CDR2 FQNEAQ. CDR3 nucleotide sequence: TGTGCCAGCAGCTCCGAGGACAGCTACGAGCAGTACTTC. Protein product: CASSSEDSYEQYF.

The chain carries TRBV12-3 or TRBV12-4 and TRBJ1-2; D ambiguous. The V and J ends lost 3 bases and 8 bases respectively, with 10 bases between them. The CDR3 totals 12 residues. CDR3 DNA sequence: TGTGCCAGCAGTTTGGAGGGAGGGGGCTACACCTTC. Its protein is CASSLEGGGYTF.

As for this clone: A much bigger clone sits one base away, suggesting this may be a read error. The CDR3 region has the DNA TGTGCCTGGAGTTTTCCGTACCGGAGCTATGGCTACACCTTC. Residues: CAWSFPYRSYGYTF. V gene TRBV30 combines with J gene TRBJ1-2; the D is unclear. V was shortened by 2 bases and J by 4 bases, with 14 bases between the two germline ends. Germline CDR1 GTSNPN, CDR2 SVGIG (reference sequence). CDR3 length: 14 residues. Using reference TRBV30 and TRBJ1-2 for the parts outside the CDR3, the full variable domain is SQTIHQWPATLVQPVGSPLSLECTVEGTSNPNLYWYRQAAGRGLQLLFYSVGIGQISSEVPQNLSASRPQDRQFILSSKKLLLSDSGFYLCAWSFPYRSYGYTFGSGTRLTVV.

This clone was recorded once. V and J are TRBV28 and TRBJ1-6; a possible D gene is TRBD1 (6 bases). Germline V gene data show CDR1 as MDHEN and CDR2 as SYDVKM. This CDR3 is 16 amino acids long. The V end was cut by 7 bases, the J end by 1 base, with 14 bases between. The CDR3 coding sequence is TGTGCCAGCACCAGAACAGGGAGTTCCTATAATTCACCCCTCCACTTT. It encodes CASTRTGSSYNSPLHF. The full variable domain, completed using reference TRBV28 and TRBJ1-6, is DVKVTQSSRYLVKRTGEKVFLECVQDMDHENMFWYRQDPGLGLRLIYFSYDVKMKEKGDIPEGYSVSREKKERFSLILESASTNQTSMYLCASTRTGSSYNSPLHFGNGTRLTVT.

The rearrangement links TRBV7-8 to TRBJ2-4, with D unclear. CDR1 and CDR2 (germline): SGHVS, FQNEAQ. The length of the CDR3 is 13 residues. V lost 1 base and J lost 6, with 7 bases in between. The CDR3 DNA reads as TGTGCCAGCAGCTTAGAGGGAAGAAACATTCAGTACTTC. As protein: CASSLEGRNIQYF. The full variable domain, with the rest looked up from reference TRBV7-8 and TRBJ2-4, is GAGVSQSPRYKVAKRGQDVALRCDPISGHVSLFWYQQALGQGPEFLTYFQNEAQLDKSGLPSDRFFAERPEGSVSTLKIQRTQQEDSAVYLCASSLEGRNIQYFGAGTRLSVL.